These T cell receptor beta chains were read from a single sample in a study of blood T cells in healthy people across ages. TCRdb reprocessed the 5' RACE reads with MiXCR, giving one entry per CDR3 protein. The sample lists 1,500,000 or so distinct CDR3 sequences, roughly 59% occurring once. Material: blood. The receptors here all came from a man aged 18 to 30 in good health. The CDR3 runs from the conserved cysteine through the conserved F or W. A D gene is named only where the DNA matches it firmly. Some rows mark clone size as missing; the rest say once, few, many or name a class of expanded clone.

CDR3aa | abundance | v_gene | d_gene | j_gene
CASSQAGTGLNIQYF | - | TRBV4-2 | TRBD1 | TRBJ2-4
CASSQDTSGQGAAYEQYF | few | TRBV4-3 | TRBD1 | TRBJ2-7
CASSQSRTGPRETQYF | - | TRBV4-1 | TRBD1 | TRBJ2-5
CASTGAGELFF | - | TRBV2 | - | TRBJ2-2
CASSPRDRGHIQYF | - | TRBV3-1 | TRBD1 | TRBJ2-4
CASSDPQAGGWWDEQFF | - | TRBV7-2 | TRBD2 | TRBJ2-1
CASSLDGGGRTDTQYF | - | TRBV7-2 | TRBD2 | TRBJ2-3
CASSSLTGVSSPLHF | few | TRBV27 | - | TRBJ1-6
CATSRGLAGVVDTQYF | - | TRBV15 | TRBD2 | TRBJ2-3
CASSQPGSSSSGANVLTF | - | TRBV4-1 | - | TRBJ2-6
CASSDFLFPGLADPSSYNEQFF | - | TRBV6-1 | TRBD2 | TRBJ2-1
CASSFVSGANVLTF | - | TRBV27 | - | TRBJ2-6
CASSYSSAVQYF | - | TRBV6-2/TRBV6-3 | - | TRBJ2-4
CASSYSGQGGGYTF | - | TRBV6-6 | TRBD1 | TRBJ1-2
CASSHARQGLDYGYTF | - | TRBV3-1 | TRBD1 | TRBJ1-2
CASSVFSQNGYTF | - | TRBV2 | - | TRBJ1-2
CASSVGLVLPYEQYF | once | TRBV6-1 | TRBD2 | -
CASTWGEYEQYF | - | TRBV28 | - | TRBJ2-7
CATSSSPGAYYGYTF | - | TRBV15 | - | TRBJ1-2
CASSTGQGARDTQYF | - | TRBV7-2 | TRBD1 | TRBJ2-3
CAISEAMSGKTEKLFF | few | TRBV10-3 | - | TRBJ1-4
CASSQLQGGEANVLTF | - | TRBV14 | - | TRBJ2-6
CASSDSQIINEKLFF | once | TRBV6-1 | - | TRBJ1-4
CASSLGPDEAFF | - | TRBV5-5 | - | TRBJ1-1
CASSNGHNEQFF | - | TRBV6-2/TRBV6-3 | - | TRBJ2-1
CASSFRTFFPKNIQYF | - | TRBV5-6 | - | TRBJ2-4
CSARDLGERGTEAFF | - | TRBV20-1 | - | TRBJ1-1
CSVVGGSRQYF | many | TRBV29-1 | TRBD1 | TRBJ2-7